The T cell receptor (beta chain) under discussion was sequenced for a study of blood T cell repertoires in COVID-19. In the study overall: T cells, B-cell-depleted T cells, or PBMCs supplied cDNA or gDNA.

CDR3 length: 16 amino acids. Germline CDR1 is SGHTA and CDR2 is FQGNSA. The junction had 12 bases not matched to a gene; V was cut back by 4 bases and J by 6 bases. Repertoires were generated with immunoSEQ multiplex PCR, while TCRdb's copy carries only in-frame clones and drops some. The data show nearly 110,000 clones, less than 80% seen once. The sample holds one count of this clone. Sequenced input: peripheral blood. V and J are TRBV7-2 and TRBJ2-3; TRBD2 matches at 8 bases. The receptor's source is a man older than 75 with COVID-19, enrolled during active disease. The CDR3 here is CASSYITSGGRDTQYF. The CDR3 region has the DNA TGTGCCAGCAGCTACATCACTAGCGGAGGGAGGGATACGCAGTATTTT.